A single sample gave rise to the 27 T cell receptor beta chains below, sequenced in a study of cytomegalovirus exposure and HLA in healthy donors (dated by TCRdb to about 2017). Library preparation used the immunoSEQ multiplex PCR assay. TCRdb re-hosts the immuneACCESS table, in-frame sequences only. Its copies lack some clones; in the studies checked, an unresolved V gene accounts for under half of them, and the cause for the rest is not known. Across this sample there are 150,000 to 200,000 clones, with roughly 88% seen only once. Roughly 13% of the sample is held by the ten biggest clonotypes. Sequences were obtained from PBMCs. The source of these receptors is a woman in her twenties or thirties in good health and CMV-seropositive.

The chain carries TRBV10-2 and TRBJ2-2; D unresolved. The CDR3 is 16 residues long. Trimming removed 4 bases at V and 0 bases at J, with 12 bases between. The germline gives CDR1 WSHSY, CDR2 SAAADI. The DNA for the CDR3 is TGCGCCAGCAGTGGTGTTAGCAGCACGAACACCGGGGAGCTGTTTTTT. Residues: CASSGVSSTNTGELFF.

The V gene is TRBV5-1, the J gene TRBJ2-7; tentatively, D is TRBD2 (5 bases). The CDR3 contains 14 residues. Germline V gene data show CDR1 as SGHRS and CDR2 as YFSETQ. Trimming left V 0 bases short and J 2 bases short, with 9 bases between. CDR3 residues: CASSLAPGTYEQYF. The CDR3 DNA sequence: TGCGCCAGCAGCTTGGCCCCGGGAACCTACGAGCAGTACTTC.

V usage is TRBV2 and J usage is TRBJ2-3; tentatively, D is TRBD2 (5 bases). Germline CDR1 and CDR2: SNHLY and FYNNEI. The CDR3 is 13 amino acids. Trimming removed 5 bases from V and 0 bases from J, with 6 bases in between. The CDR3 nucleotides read TGTGCCAGCAGTACGGGGAGCACAGATACGCAGTATTTT. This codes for CASSTGSTDTQYF.

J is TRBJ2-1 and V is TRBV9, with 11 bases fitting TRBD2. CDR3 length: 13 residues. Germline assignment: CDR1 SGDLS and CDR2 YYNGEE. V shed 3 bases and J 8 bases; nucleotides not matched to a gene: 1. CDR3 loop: CASSETSGDEQFF. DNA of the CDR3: TGTGCCAGCAGCGAGACTAGCGGGGATGAGCAGTTCTTC.

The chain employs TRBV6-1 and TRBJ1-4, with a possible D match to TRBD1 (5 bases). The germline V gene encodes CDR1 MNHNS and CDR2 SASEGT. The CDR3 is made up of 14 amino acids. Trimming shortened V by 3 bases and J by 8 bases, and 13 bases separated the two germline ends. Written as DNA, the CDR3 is TGTGCCAGCAGTGAGGGGGGAACACAGGAAAAACTGTTTTTT. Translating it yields CASSEGGTQEKLFF.

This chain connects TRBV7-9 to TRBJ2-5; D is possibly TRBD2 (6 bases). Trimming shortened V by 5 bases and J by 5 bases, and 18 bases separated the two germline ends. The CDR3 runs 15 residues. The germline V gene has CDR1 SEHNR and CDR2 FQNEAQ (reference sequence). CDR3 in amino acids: CASSPRTGVWETQYF. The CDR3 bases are TGTGCCAGCAGCCCCCGAACGGGGGTTTGGGAGACCCAGTACTTC.

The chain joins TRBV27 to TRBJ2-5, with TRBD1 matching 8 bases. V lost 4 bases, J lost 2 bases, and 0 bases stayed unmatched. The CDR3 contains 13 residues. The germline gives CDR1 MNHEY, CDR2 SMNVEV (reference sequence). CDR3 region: CASSWTGQETQYF. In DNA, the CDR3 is TGTGCCAGCAGTTGGACAGGGCAAGAGACCCAGTACTTC.

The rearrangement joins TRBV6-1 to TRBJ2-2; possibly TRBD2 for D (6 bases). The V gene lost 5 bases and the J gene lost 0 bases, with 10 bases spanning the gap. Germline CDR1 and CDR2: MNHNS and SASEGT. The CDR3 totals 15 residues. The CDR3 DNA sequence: TGTGCCAGCAGTAAGTGGGGGGCGAACACCGGGGAGCTGTTTTTT. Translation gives CASSKWGANTGELFF.

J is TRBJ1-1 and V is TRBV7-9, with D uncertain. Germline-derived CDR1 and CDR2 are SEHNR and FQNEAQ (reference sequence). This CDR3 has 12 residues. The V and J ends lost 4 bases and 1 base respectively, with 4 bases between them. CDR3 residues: CASSYGNTEAFF. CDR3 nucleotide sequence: TGTGCCAGCAGCTACGGGAACACTGAAGCTTTCTTT.

The CDR3 DNA is TGTGCCAGCAGCTTGGAGGACAGGGGGCAGATTTATGGCTACACCTTC. Residues: CASSLEDRGQIYGYTF. The chain links TRBV5-8 to TRBJ1-2; 11 positions agree with TRBD1. The V and J ends lost 0 bases and 5 bases, in that order; junction bases with no gene match: 6. This CDR3 has 16 residues. CDR1 is SGHTS, CDR2 YDEGEE, per germline.

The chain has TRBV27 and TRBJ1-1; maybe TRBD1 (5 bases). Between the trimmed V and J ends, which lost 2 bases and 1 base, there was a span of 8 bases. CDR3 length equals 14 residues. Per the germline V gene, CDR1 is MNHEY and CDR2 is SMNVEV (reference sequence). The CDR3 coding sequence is TGTGCCAGCAGTTTACCCGGGGGGAACACTGAAGCTTTCTTT. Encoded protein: CASSLPGGNTEAFF.

The CDR3 is CASSELRQGYYNEQFF. The CDR3 DNA reads TGTGCCAGCAGTGAATTACGGCAGGGTTACTACAATGAGCAGTTCTTC. The gene calls are TRBV2 and TRBJ2-1; D possibly corresponds to TRBD1 (5 bases). The V end lost 2 bases, the J end lost 3 bases, and 14 bases lay between the germline ends. Germline CDR1 and CDR2: SNHLY and FYNNEI. The CDR3 sequence is 16 residues long.

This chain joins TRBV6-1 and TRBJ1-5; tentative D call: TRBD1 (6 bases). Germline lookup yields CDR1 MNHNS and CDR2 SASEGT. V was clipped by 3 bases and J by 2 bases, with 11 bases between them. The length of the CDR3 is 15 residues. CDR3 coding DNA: TGTGCCAGCAGTGAGGGGGCAGGGGGCAATCAGCCCCAGCATTTT. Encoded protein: CASSEGAGGNQPQHF.

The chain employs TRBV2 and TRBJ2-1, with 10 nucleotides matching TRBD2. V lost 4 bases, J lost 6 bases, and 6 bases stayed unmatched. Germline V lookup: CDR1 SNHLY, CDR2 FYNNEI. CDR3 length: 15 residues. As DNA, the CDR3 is TGTGCCAGCAGTGTTCTAGCGGGAGTTAGCAATGAGCAGTTCTTC. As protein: CASSVLAGVSNEQFF.

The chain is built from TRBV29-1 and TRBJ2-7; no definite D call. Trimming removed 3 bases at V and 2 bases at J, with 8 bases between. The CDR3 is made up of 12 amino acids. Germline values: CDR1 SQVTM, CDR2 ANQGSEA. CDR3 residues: CSVETATYEQYF. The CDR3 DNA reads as TGCAGCGTTGAGACTGCCACCTACGAGCAGTACTTC.

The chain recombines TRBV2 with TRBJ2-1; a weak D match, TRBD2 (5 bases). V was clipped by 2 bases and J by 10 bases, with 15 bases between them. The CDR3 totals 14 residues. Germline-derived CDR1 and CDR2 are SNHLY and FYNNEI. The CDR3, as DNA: TGTGCCAGCAGTGAAAATTGGTCGGGAAGGGAGCAGTTCTTC. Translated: CASSENWSGREQFF. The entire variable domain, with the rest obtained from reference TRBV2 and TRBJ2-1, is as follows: EPEVTQTPSHQVTQMGQEVILRCVPISNHLYFYWYRQILGQKVEFLVSFYNNEISEKSEIFDDQFSVERPDGSNFTLKIRSTKLEDSAMYFCASSENWSGREQFFGPGTRLTVL.

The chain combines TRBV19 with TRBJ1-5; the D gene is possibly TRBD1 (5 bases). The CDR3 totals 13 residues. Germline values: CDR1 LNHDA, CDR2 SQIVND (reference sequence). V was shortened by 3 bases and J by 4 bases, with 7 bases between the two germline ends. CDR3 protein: CASSIRANQPQHF. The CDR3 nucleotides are TGTGCCAGTAGTATCAGGGCTAATCAGCCCCAGCATTTT.

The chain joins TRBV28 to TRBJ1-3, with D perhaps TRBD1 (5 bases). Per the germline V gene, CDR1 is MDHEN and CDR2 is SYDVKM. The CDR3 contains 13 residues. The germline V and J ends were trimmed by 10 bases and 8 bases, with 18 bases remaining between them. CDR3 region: CATMTSGVHTIYF. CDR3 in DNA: TGTGCCACCATGACGTCGGGGGTCCACACCATATATTTT.

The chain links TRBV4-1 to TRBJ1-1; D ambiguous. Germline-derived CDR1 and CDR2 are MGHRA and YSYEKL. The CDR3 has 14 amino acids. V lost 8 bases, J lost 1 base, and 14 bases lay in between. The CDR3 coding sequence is TGCGCCAGCTCGGAGGGTGCGAGGAACACTGAAGCTTTCTTT. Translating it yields CASSEGARNTEAFF.

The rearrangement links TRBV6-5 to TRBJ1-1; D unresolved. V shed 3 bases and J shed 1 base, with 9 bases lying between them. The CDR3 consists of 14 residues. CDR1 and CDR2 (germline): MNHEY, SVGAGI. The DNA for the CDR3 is TGTGCCAGCAGTTATTGGGCAGAGAACACTGAAGCTTTCTTT. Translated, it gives CASSYWAENTEAFF.

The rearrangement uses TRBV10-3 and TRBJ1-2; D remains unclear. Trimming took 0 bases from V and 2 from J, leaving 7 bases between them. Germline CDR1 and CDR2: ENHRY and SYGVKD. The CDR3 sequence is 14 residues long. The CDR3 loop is CAISESSGNYGYTF. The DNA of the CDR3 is TGTGCCATCAGTGAGTCAAGCGGGAACTATGGCTACACCTTC.

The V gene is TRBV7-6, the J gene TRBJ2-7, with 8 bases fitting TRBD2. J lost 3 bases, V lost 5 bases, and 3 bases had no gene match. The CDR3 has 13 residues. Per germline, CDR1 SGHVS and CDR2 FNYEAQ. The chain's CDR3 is CASSRSGDYEQYF. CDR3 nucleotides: TGTGCCAGCAGCCGTAGCGGGGACTACGAGCAGTACTTC.

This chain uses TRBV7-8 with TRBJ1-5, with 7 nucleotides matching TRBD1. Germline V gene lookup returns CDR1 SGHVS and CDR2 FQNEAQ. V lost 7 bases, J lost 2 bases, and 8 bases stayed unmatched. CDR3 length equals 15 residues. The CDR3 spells CASTENRGGNQPQHF. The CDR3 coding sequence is TGTGCCAGCACCGAAAACAGGGGTGGCAATCAGCCCCAGCATTTT.

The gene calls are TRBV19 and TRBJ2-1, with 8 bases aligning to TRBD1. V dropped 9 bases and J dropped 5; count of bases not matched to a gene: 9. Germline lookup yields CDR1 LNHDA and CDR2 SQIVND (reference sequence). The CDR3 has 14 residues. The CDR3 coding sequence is TGTGCCAGCCGGACAGGGAAGCGGAACAATGAGCAGTTCTTC. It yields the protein CASRTGKRNNEQFF.

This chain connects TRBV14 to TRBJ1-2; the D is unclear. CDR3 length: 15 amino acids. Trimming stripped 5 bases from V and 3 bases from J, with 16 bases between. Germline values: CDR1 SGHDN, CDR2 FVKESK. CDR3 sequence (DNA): TGTGCCAGCAGCTCACAAAGGACTGGGTACTATGGCTACACCTTC. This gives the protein CASSSQRTGYYGYTF.

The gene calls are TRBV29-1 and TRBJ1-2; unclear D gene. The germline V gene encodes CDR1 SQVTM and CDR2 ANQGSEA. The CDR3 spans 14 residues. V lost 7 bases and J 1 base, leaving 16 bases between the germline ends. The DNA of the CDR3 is TGCAGCGCATCTCAAGGAGGGTATAACTATGGCTACACCTTC. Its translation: CSASQGGYNYGYTF.

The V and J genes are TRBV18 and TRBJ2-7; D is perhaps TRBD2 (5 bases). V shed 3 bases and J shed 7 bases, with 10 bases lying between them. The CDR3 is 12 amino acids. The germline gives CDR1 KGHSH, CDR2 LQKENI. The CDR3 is CASSPGEREQYF. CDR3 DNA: TGTGCCAGCTCACCTGGGGAGAGGGAGCAGTACTTC. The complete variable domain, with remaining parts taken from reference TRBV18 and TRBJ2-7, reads NAGVMQNPRHLVRRRGQEARLRCSPMKGHSHVYWYRQLPEEGLKFMVYLQKENIIDESGMPKERFSAEFPKEGPSILRIQQVVRGDSAAYFCASSPGEREQYFGPGTRLTVT.